The 8 T cell receptor beta chains listed next were all sequenced from one sample in a study of control samples from healthy donors and cancer patients. Generated by immunoSEQ multiplex PCR, the TCRdb table keeps only in-frame clones and is missing some. The sample contains approximately 52,000 clones, 90% to 97% of which appear only once. Sample: blood. These receptor sequences come from a woman between 18 and 30 years old in good health.

This chain uses TRBV2 with TRBJ1-1; 8 bases fit TRBD1. Losses at the gene ends were 5 bases for V and 4 bases for J; bases not matched to a gene: 6. The V gene's germline CDR1 is SNHLY and CDR2 FYNNEI. The CDR3 is 14 residues long. The CDR3 loop is CASSIAGGVTEAFF. CDR3 bases: TGTGCCAGCAGTATCGCAGGGGGCGTCACTGAAGCTTTCTTT.

In its sample, this clone was seen once. This chain uses TRBV19 with TRBJ2-7; 10 bases are a match to TRBD2. This CDR3 contains 14 residues. Trimming cost V 3 bases and J 7 bases; bases outside gene matches: 6. In germline, CDR1 is LNHDA, CDR2 SQIVND (reference sequence). The CDR3 DNA reads TGTGCCAGTAGTATTCAGGGACTAGCGAAAGAGCAGTACTTC. As protein: CASSIQGLAKEQYF.

This chain connects TRBV10-3 to TRBJ2-7; possibly TRBD2 for D (6 bases). This CDR3 is 13 amino acids long. V was cut by 8 bases and J by 1 base, with 12 bases left in between. The germline V gene has CDR1 ENHRY and CDR2 SYGVKD. The CDR3 sequence is CAIQPGTSYEQYF. The CDR3 bases are TGTGCCATCCAACCAGGGACTTCCTACGAGCAGTACTTC.

V gene TRBV6-2 or TRBV6-3 combines with J gene TRBJ2-3, with TRBD1 matching 7 bases. This CDR3 contains 18 residues. CDR1 and CDR2 from the germline V gene are MNHEY and SVGEGT. Trimming at V came to 0 bases and at J to 2 bases, leaving 11 bases not matched to a gene. The CDR3 DNA reads TGTGCCAGCAGTTACTCCTTGGGACAGCCGATATCCACAGATACGCAGTATTTT. It yields the protein CASSYSLGQPISTDTQYF.

This clone came up once. This chain connects TRBV3-1 (or the pseudogene TRBV3-2) to TRBJ1-2; TRBD1 is a possible D gene (5 bases). This CDR3 is 17 amino acids long. V was shortened by 0 bases and J by 4 bases, with 18 bases between the two germline ends. Germline CDR1 is LGHDT and CDR2 is YNNKEL (reference sequence). The CDR3 loop reads CASSQDGRRTGGYGYTF. CDR3 coding DNA: TGTGCCAGCAGCCAAGATGGGCGGAGGACTGGGGGCTATGGCTACACCTTC.

This clone has just a few counts. This rearrangement joins TRBV6-4 to TRBJ2-3; D not certain. Trimming removed 1 base at V and 1 base at J, with 6 bases between. Germline loops: CDR1 MRHNA, CDR2 SNTAGT. This CDR3 is 14 amino acids long. CDR3 sequence (DNA): TGTGCCAGCAGTGACTTTCCCGGCACAGATACGCAGTATTTT. It specifies CASSDFPGTDTQYF.

The chain joins TRBV5-1 to TRBJ2-1, with TRBD2 matching 10 bases. V shed 4 bases and J 12 bases; nucleotides not matched to a gene: 7. The CDR3 spans 13 residues. The V gene's germline CDR1 is SGHRS and CDR2 YFSETQ. CDR3 sequence (DNA): TGCGCCAGCAGCCCCTGGGTAGCGGGGGGGCAGTTCTTC. Amino acid sequence: CASSPWVAGGQFF.

The gene calls are TRBV9 and TRBJ2-1; 14 bases agree with TRBD2. Germline V CDR1 and CDR2: SGDLS, YYNGEE. The V and J ends lost 4 bases and 8 bases, in that order; junction bases with no gene match: 5. The CDR3 has 15 residues. In nucleotides, the CDR3 is TGTGCCAGCAGCACAACGGGACTAGCGGGGGATGAGCAGTTCTTC. This translates into CASSTTGLAGDEQFF.